These 29 T cell receptor beta chains came from one sample sequenced in a study of tumor-infiltrating lymphocytes in primary liver carcinoma. A primer matching the constant region was used to make TCR beta cDNA from around 550 ng of total RNA. Construction of TCR beta libraries relied on three successive nested multiplex PCR rounds employing slightly modified ARM-PCR. Forward primers for TRBV1-TRBV30 and a C-beta reverse primer served the first two PCR rounds, at about 10 cycles each. TCRdb re-derived calls from the multiplex PCR reads in MiXCR, one entry per CDR3 protein. The data hold around 40,000 distinct CDR3 sequences, with approximately 70% observed a single time. Co-extraction of RNA and DNA was performed on about 19-33 mg of unsorted bulk tissue. The sample consisted of liver tumor tissue from sampling region 2. Subset specified: tumor region T2, inferior pole. These receptors originate from a middle-aged man with primary liver carcinoma and hepatitis B virus infection.

The chain employs TRBV28 and TRBJ2-3; D is possibly TRBD1 or TRBD2 (5 bases each). Trimming pared 7 bases from V and 11 bases from J, leaving 25 bases between. The CDR3 contains 15 residues. Germline V lookup: CDR1 MDHEN, CDR2 SYDVKM. Here the CDR3 reads CASNFQPGPAPWQYF. In nucleotides, the CDR3 is TGTGCCAGCAATTTTCAACCGGGACCAGCCCCATGGCAGTATTTT.

There are many counts of this clonotype. The rearrangement uses TRBV30 and TRBJ2-6; 10 nucleotides align to TRBD2. CDR3 length: 17 amino acids. V was pared by 7 bases and J by 0 bases, with 9 bases of the junction left unmatched. The germline CDR1 and CDR2 sequences are GTSNPN and SVGIG (reference sequence). For the CDR3, the DNA is TGTGCCTTCCAGGCTAGCGGGAGTCTCTCTGGGGCCAACGTCCTGACTTTC. Translating gives CAFQASGSLSGANVLTF.

This clonotype came up a few times. The genes are TRBV2 and TRBJ2-3; 7 bases are shared with TRBD1. V lost 10 bases, J lost 0 bases, and 10 bases stayed unmatched. Germline CDR1 reads SNHLY; CDR2 reads FYNNEI. The CDR3 sequence is 15 residues long. DNA of the CDR3: TGTGCCATCTCCGTTCTGGGACAGAGCACAGATACGCAGTATTTT. Protein product: CAISVLGQSTDTQYF.

To note about this clonotype: The junction departs from the called germline gene at one end, perhaps through a read error. This chain joins TRBV4-1 and TRBJ2-7, with D tentatively TRBD2 (5 bases). The germline gives CDR1 MGHRA, CDR2 YSYEKL. This CDR3 is built from 15 residues. The CDR3 DNA reads as TGCGCCAGCAGCCAAGATAAGCCACTAGGCATGGCGCAGTATTTC. Translating it yields CASSQDKPLGMAQYF.

Regarding this clonotype: Sequence at one end of the junction differs from germline and may be a read error. V is TRBV6-1 and J is TRBJ2-7; the match to TRBD1 covers 9 bases. The V gene's germline CDR1 is MNHNS and CDR2 SASEGT. The CDR3 totals 16 residues. The DNA of the CDR3 is TGTGACTGCACCCCACGGTCGGGACAGGGCTCCTACGGGCAGTACTTC. Protein: CDCTPRSGQGSYGQYF.

By sample fraction, this clonotype is medium-sized. CDR3 residues: CASSLAGTETQYF. The CDR3 nucleotides read TGTGCCAGCAGTTTGGCGGGGACAGAGACCCAGTACTTC. The V gene is TRBV12-3 or TRBV12-4, the J gene TRBJ2-5, with D possibly being TRBD2 (6 bases). The CDR3 loop spans 13 amino acids. The V and J ends lost 3 bases and 4 bases respectively, with 9 bases between them.

This chain connects TRBV6-2 or TRBV6-3 to TRBJ1-1; no clear D. The CDR3 has 16 residues. Trimming took off 6 bases at V and 4 bases at J, with 21 bases between the two ends. CDR1 MNHEY and CDR2 SVGEGT come from the germline V gene. The CDR3 loop reads CASRKSDIWRSTEAFF. In DNA form, the CDR3 reads TGTGCCAGCAGAAAATCCGATATATGGAGGAGCACTGAAGCTTTCTTT.

This clonotype appeared a single time. A much bigger clone sits one base away, suggesting this may be a read error. The rearrangement links TRBV18 to TRBJ2-7; TRBD2 is a possible D gene (6 bases). The CDR3 runs 14 residues. Germline V gene lookup returns CDR1 KGHSH and CDR2 LQKENI. V lost 3 bases, J lost 7 bases, and 16 bases lay in between. CDR3 protein: CASSPSRGREEQYF. DNA of the CDR3: TGTGCCAGCTCACCTTCTCGTGGGCGGGAAGAGCAGTACTTC.

This sequence joins TRBV5-1 and TRBJ2-2; D perhaps matches TRBD2 (6 bases). Germline V gene data show CDR1 as SGHRS and CDR2 as YFSETQ. The V gene lost 2 bases and the J gene lost 3 bases, with 11 bases spanning the gap. The CDR3 is 15 amino acids. CDR3 DNA: TGCGCCAGCAGCTTATCTCCGGGGGACACCGGGGAGCTGTTTTTT. As protein: CASSLSPGDTGELFF.

A word on this clonotype: Since the CDR3 does not end with the conserved phenylalanine or tryptophan, this likely comes from a read error. The limits of the CDR3 on the DNA are not certain, so only TCRdb's listed CDR3 is given. The gene calls are TRBV11-1 and TRBJ2-4; TRBD2, the table's D call, was not compared with the DNA. Germline V gene lookup returns CDR1 SGHAT and CDR2 FQDESV (reference sequence). Termini included, the CDR3 measures 17 amino acids. CDR3 residues: CASNFPWTSGTKNIQYL.

This clonotype has a handful of counts. Since a much larger clone is just one base distant, this may be a read error. The V and J genes are TRBV30 and TRBJ2-7, with a tentative D call TRBD2 (5 bases). The CDR3 spans 13 residues. Germline V gene lookup returns CDR1 GTSNPN and CDR2 SVGIG (reference sequence). V lost 2 bases, J lost 4 bases, and 12 bases lay in between. The DNA of the CDR3 is TGTGCCTGGAGTATCGGACGGGGATACGAGCAGTACTTC. Translating it yields CAWSIGRGYEQYF. Drawing the rest from reference TRBV30 and TRBJ2-7, the complete variable domain is SQTIHQWPATLVQPVGSPLSLECTVEGTSNPNLYWYRQAAGRGLQLLFYSVGIGQISSEVPQNLSASRPQDRQFILSSKKLLLSDSGFYLCAWSIGRGYEQYFGPGTRLTVT.

Comment on this clonotype: Since the CDR3 does not end with the conserved phenylalanine or tryptophan, this likely comes from a read error. The chain joins TRBV12-3 or TRBV12-4 to TRBJ1-1, with D hard to call. The CDR3 has 15 amino acids. CDR3 DNA sequence: TGTGTCAGCAGTTTAGTCTCAGGCCAAGGAACTGAAGCTTTCCTT. Protein sequence: CVSSLVSGQGTEAFL.

The genes are TRBV18 and TRBJ1-1; 7 nucleotides agree with TRBD1. J lost 4 bases, V lost 3 bases, and 8 bases had no gene match. The CDR3 spans 15 residues. CDR1 KGHSH and CDR2 LQKENI come from the germline V gene. The CDR3 is CASSPEGARGTEAFF. DNA for the CDR3: TGTGCCAGCTCACCCGAGGGGGCGAGGGGCACTGAAGCTTTCTTT.

A note on this clonotype: The junction differs from germline at one of its ends, possibly a read error. The CDR3 coding sequence is TGTGCCAGCAGTTTGAGGGAGACCCGGTACTTC. Residues: CASSLRETRYF. V and J are TRBV12-3 or TRBV12-4 and TRBJ2-5, with D tentatively TRBD2 (5 bases). There are 11 residues in the CDR3.

The chain combines TRBV28 with TRBJ2-5; D tentatively reads TRBD1 or TRBD2 (5 bases each). The CDR3 has 14 residues. Trimming took 4 bases from V and 6 from J, leaving 15 bases between them. CDR1 MDHEN and CDR2 SYDVKM come from the germline V gene. The CDR3 DNA sequence: TGTGCCAGCAGTTGGGACCATCTCAGGCAGACCCAGTACTTC. It translates to CASSWDHLRQTQYF.

In regard to this clonotype: Possible read error: a much larger clone is one base away. V usage is TRBV7-8 and J usage is TRBJ2-7; a possible D gene is TRBD1 (6 bases). The CDR3 has 15 amino acids. V was clipped by 4 bases and J by 2 bases, with 15 bases between them. Germline-derived CDR1 and CDR2 are SGHVS and FQNEAQ. CDR3 amino acids: CASSSARQEAYEQYF. The CDR3 bases are TGTGCCAGCAGCTCAGCGCGACAGGAGGCCTACGAGCAGTACTTC.

Of note for this clonotype: No conserved phenylalanine or tryptophan is present at the end of the CDR3, so a read error is the likely explanation. It is unclear where the CDR3 begins or ends on the DNA, so no DNA is shown, and the CDR3 is as TCRdb lists it. The rearrangement uses TRBV29-1 and TRBJ2-5; TRBD2, the D gene given by the table, was not confirmed from the DNA. The CDR3 is 15 residues long, ends included. Germline V lookup: CDR1 SQVTM, CDR2 ANQGSEA. The CDR3: CSVRTSGSWTETQYL.

The genes are TRBV7-2 and TRBJ2-3, with D tentatively TRBD1 or TRBD2 (7 bases each). This CDR3 is 16 amino acids long. CDR1 is SGHTA and CDR2 is FQGNSA in the germline V gene. V lost 5 bases and J lost 0, with 15 bases in between. CDR3 sequence: CASSPRQGGSTDTQYF. The DNA for the CDR3 is TGTGCCAGCAGCCCACGACAGGGAGGGAGCACAGATACGCAGTATTTT.

This chain uses TRBV6-5 with TRBJ1-3; D unresolved. Trimming removed 5 bases at V and 2 bases at J, with 22 bases between. This CDR3 is built from 18 residues. From germline, CDR1 is MNHEY and CDR2 SVGAGI. CDR3 nucleotides: TGTGCCAGCAGTCACGGTACGAGGACGGGGATCGCTGGAAACACCATATATTTT. Encoded protein: CASSHGTRTGIAGNTIYF.

A word on this clonotype: Compared with germline, one end of the junction differs, possibly owing to a read error. V gene TRBV5-5 combines with J gene TRBJ1-4; TRBD1 matches at 10 bases. Per the germline V gene, CDR1 is SGHKS and CDR2 is YYEKEE (reference sequence). There are 15 residues in the CDR3. CDR3 nucleotide sequence: TGTGCAAGCAGCACCGACGGGACAGGGGATGGAAAAGTGTTTTTT. It translates to CASSTDGTGDGKVFF.

The chain couples TRBV7-9 to TRBJ1-5; 7 positions match TRBD1. The CDR3 has 14 amino acids. Per germline, CDR1 SEHNR and CDR2 FQNEAQ (reference sequence). The J segment lost 0 bases and the V segment lost 5 bases, leaving 1 base of the junction unmatched. The CDR3 is CASSPGGSNQPQHF. CDR3 bases: TGTGCCAGCAGCCCAGGGGGTAGCAATCAGCCCCAGCATTTT.

A word on this clonotype: Mismatch with germline at one junction end may stem from a read error. The chain couples TRBV29-1 to TRBJ2-3; D may be TRBD1 or TRBD2 (6 bases each). The CDR3 covers 15 residues. Per the germline V gene, CDR1 is SQVTM and CDR2 is ANQGSEA. DNA of the CDR3: TGCAGCGTCGATAACAGGGAGGATTCTAAAGATACGCAGTACTTT. It codes for CSVDNREDSKDTQYF.

As regards this clonotype: An end of the junction differs from the germline gene, which may be a read error. J is TRBJ1-3 and V is TRBV4-1; D ambiguous. CDR3 size: 17 residues. Germline values: CDR1 MGHRA, CDR2 YSYEKL. The CDR3 loop is CASCQLRTAGAGNTIYF. The CDR3 DNA reads TGCGCCAGCTGCCAACTAAGGACGGCAGGTGCTGGAAACACCATATATTTT.

Concerning this clonotype: In this CDR3 the conserved last residue, phenylalanine or tryptophan, is missing, so a read error is likely. The chain employs TRBV28 and TRBJ2-5; 8 bases are shared with TRBD1. Germline CDR1 is MDHEN and CDR2 is SYDVKM. CDR3 size: 16 residues. With 4 bases clipped from V and 5 bases from J, the junction kept 12 bases outside the gene matches. Here the CDR3 reads CASSSPNRGFLETQYL. Written as DNA, the CDR3 is TGTGCCAGCAGTTCTCCGAACAGGGGGTTTCTTGAGACCCAGTACCTC.

Of note for this clonotype: A read error may account for a junction end that differs from germline. The CDR3 sequence is CPNSNSQETQYF. CDR3 coding DNA: TGTCCCAACAGCAACAGCCAAGAGACTCAGTACTTC. The V and J genes are TRBV6-2 or TRBV6-3 and TRBJ2-5; unclear D gene. The V gene's germline CDR1 is MNHEY and CDR2 SVGEGT. This CDR3 is 12 amino acids long.

V gene TRBV6-2 or TRBV6-3 combines with J gene TRBJ1-1; 7 nucleotides agree with TRBD1. V lost 6 bases and J lost 5; bases outside the gene matches: 18. CDR1 and CDR2 (germline): MNHEY, SVGEGT. The CDR3 consists of 17 residues. CDR3 protein: CASSLPGAGGPKTEAFF. CDR3 coding DNA: TGTGCCAGCAGCCTACCCGGGGCAGGGGGGCCGAAGACTGAAGCTTTCTTT.

This clonotype came up once. Compared with germline, one end of the junction differs, possibly owing to a read error. The chain has TRBV5-1 and TRBJ2-7, with 9 bases fitting TRBD2. This CDR3 comprises 18 residues. Germline CDR1 and CDR2: SGHRS and YFSETQ. The CDR3 protein is CASSFRTSVAGGSYKQYF. CDR3 coding DNA: TGCGCCAGCAGCTTCAGGACTAGCGTAGCTGGGGGAAGCTACAAGCAGTACTTC.

The rearrangement links TRBV7-9 to TRBJ1-2; 7 nucleotides line up with TRBD1. The CDR3 contains 16 residues. Germline CDR1 is SEHNR and CDR2 is FQNEAQ (reference sequence). CDR3 DNA: TGTGCTAGAAGCTTAGCGACTGAAGGGACAGCTTATGGCTACACCTTC. Amino acid sequence: CARSLATEGTAYGYTF.

The CDR3: CASSLRLAETYSYMQYF. CDR3 DNA: TGTGCCAGCAGTTTACGGCTAGCGGAGACCTACTCCTACATGCAGTACTTC. The chain has TRBV12-3 or TRBV12-4 and TRBJ2-7; 7 bases line up with TRBD2. V shed 2 bases and J 9 bases; nucleotides not matched to a gene: 19. This CDR3 has 17 residues.